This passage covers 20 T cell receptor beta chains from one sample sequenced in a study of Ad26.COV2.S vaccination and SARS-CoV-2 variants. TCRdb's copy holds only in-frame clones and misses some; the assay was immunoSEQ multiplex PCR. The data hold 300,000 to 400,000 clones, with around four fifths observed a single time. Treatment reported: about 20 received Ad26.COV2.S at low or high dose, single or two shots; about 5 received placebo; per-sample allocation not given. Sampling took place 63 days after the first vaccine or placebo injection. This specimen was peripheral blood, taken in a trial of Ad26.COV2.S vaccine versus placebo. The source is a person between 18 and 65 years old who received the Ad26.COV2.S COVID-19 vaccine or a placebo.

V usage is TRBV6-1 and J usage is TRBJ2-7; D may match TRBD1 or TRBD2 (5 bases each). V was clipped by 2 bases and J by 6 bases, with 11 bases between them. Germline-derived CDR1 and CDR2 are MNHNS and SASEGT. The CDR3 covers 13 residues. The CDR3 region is CASSERGRAEQYF. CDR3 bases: TGTGCCAGCAGTGAACGGGGCAGGGCCGAGCAGTACTTC.

CDR3 amino acids: CASSPPGGGAGTGELFF. CDR3 coding DNA: TGTGCCAGCAGCCCCCCGGGTGGGGGGGCTGGTACCGGGGAGCTGTTTTTT. The V and J genes are TRBV7-3 and TRBJ2-2; possible D gene TRBD2, 7 bases. V gave up 5 bases and J gave up 5 bases, with 21 bases separating them. The CDR3 covers 17 residues. Germline-derived CDR1 and CDR2 are SGHTA and FQGTGA.

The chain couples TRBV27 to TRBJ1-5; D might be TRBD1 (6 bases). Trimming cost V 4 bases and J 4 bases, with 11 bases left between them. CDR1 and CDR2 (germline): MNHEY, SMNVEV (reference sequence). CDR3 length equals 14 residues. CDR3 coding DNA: TGTGCCAGCAGTTATGAGGGGGGTAATCAGCCCCAGCATTTT. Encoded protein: CASSYEGGNQPQHF.

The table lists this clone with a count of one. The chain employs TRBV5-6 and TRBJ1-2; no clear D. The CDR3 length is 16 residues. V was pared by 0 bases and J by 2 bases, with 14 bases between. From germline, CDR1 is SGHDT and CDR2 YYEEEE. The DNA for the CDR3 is TGTGCCAGCAGCTTGGAGGGAAGCGTAAAGAACTATGGCTACACCTTC. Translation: CASSLEGSVKNYGYTF.

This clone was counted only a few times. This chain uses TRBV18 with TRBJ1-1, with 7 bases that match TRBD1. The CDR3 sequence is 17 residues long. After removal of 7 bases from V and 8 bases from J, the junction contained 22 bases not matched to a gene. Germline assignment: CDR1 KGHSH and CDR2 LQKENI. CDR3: CASFPNGGGGFKSEAFF. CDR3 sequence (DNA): TGTGCCAGCTTTCCAAACGGAGGGGGCGGATTCAAGAGCGAAGCTTTCTTT.

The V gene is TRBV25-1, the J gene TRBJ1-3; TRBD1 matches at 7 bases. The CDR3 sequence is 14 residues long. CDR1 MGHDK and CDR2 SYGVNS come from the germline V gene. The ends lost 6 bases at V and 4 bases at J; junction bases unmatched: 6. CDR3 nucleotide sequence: TGTGCCAGCAGGGGAGACAGGGAGGGAAACACCATATATTTT. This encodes CASRGDREGNTIYF.

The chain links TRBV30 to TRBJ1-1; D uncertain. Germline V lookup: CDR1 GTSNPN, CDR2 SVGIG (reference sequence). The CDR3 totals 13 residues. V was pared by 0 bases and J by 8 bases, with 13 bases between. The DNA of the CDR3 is TGTGCCTGGAGTGTAATCCTTGGAGTAGAAGCTTTCTTT. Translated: CAWSVILGVEAFF.

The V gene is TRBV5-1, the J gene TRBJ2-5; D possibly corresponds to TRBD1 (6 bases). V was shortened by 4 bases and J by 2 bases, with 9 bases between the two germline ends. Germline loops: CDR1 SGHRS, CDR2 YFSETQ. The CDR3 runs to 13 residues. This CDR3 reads CASSRDIQETQYF. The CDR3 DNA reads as TGCGCCAGCAGCCGGGACATTCAAGAGACCCAGTACTTC.

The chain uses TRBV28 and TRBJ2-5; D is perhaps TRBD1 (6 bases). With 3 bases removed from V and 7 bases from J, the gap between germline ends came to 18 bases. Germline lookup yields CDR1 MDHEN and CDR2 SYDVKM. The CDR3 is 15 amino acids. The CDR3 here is CASSFSRGAATTQYF. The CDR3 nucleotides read TGTGCCAGCAGTTTTTCCAGGGGAGCGGCAACGACCCAGTACTTC. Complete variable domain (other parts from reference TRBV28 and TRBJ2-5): DVKVTQSSRYLVKRTGEKVFLECVQDMDHENMFWYRQDPGLGLRLIYFSYDVKMKEKGDIPEGYSVSREKKERFSLILESASTNQTSMYLCASSFSRGAATTQYFGPGTRLLVL.

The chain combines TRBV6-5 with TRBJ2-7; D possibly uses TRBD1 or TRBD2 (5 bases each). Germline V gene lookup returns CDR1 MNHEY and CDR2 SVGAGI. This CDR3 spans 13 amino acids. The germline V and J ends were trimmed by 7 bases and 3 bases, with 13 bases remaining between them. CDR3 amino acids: CASKRDGFYEQYF. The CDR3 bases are TGTGCCAGCAAACGGGACGGATTCTACGAGCAGTACTTC.

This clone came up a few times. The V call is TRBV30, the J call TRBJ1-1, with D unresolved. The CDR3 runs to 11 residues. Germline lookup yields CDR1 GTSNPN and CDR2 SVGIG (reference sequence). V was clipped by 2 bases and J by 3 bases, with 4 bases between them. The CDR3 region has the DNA TGTGCCTGGAGTCAATACACTGAAGCTTTCTTT. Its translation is CAWSQYTEAFF.

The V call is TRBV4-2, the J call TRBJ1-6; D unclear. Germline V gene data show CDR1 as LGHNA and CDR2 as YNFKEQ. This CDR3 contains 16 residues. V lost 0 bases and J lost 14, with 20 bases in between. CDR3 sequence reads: CASSQDPSPQNSALHF. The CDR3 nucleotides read TGTGCCAGCAGCCAAGATCCCAGCCCCCAAAATTCCGCCCTCCACTTT.

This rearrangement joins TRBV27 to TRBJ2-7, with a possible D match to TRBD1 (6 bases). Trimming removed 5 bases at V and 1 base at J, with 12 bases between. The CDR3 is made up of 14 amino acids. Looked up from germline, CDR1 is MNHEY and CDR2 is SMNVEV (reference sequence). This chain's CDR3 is CASSTGKSSYEQYF. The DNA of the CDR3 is TGTGCCAGCAGTACAGGGAAAAGTTCCTACGAGCAGTACTTC.

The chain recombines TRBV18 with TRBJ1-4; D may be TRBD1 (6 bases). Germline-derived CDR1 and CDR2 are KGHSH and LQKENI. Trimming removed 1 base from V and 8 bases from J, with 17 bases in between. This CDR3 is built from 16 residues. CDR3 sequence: CASSPRSGVEHEKLFF. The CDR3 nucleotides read TGTGCCAGCTCACCACGCTCAGGGGTCGAGCACGAAAAACTGTTTTTT.

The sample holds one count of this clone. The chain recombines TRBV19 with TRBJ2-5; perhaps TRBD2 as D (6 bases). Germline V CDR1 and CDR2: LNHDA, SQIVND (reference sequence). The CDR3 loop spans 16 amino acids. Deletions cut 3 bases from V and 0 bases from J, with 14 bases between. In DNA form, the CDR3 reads TGTGCCAGTAGTATGGGGGTGGCGGGGTACCAAGAGACCCAGTACTTC. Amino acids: CASSMGVAGYQETQYF.

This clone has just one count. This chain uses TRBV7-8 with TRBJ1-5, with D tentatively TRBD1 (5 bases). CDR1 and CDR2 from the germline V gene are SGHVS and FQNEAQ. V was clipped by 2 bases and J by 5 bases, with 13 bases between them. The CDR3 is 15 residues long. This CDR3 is CASSLSVGGHQPQHF. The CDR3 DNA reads TGTGCCAGCAGCTTATCGGTGGGGGGACATCAGCCCCAGCATTTT.

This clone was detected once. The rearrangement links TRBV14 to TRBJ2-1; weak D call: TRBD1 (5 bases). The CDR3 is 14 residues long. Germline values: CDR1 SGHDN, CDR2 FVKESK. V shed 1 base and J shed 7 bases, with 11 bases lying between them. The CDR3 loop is CASSQGNRLNEQFF. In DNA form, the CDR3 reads TGTGCCAGCAGCCAAGGGAACAGGCTGAATGAGCAGTTCTTC.

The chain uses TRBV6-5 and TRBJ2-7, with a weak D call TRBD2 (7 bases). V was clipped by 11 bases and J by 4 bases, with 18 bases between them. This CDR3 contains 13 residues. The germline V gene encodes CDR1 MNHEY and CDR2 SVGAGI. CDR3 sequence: CAGTGGAEYEQYF. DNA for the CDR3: TGTGCCGGAACGGGGGGCGCGGAATACGAGCAGTACTTC.

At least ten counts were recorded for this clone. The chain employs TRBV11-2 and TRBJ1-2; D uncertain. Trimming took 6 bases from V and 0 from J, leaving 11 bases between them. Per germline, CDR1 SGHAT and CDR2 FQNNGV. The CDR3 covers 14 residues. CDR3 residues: CASRVTASNYGYTF. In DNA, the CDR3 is TGTGCCAGCAGGGTGACCGCCTCTAACTATGGCTACACCTTC.

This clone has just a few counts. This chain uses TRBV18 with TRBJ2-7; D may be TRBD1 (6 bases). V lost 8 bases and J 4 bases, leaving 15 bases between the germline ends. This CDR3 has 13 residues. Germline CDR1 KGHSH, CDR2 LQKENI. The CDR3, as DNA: TGTGCCAGCGGGGGCCCTAACCCATACGAGCAGTACTTC. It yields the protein CASGGPNPYEQYF.